The clone carrying this TCR beta chain occurred many times. The antigen is undetermined. One entry per CDR3 protein, called by TCRdb with MiXCR from the RT-PCR reads. The sample includes some 480,000 distinct CDR3 sequences, approximately 11% of them seen just once. The sample comes from a study of response to subunit inactivated influenza vaccine. Germline-derived CDR1 and CDR2 are SEHNR and FQNEAQ (reference sequence). The CDR3 is made up of 14 amino acids. The V end lost 5 bases, the J end lost 6 bases, and 14 bases lay between the germline ends. Study-wide points: T cells newly recruited by each seasonal influenza vaccination are few, the authors suggested.

J is TRBJ2-1 and V is TRBV7-9; D not certain. Sequencing used PBMCs from blood, obtained 45 days after vaccination. This sequence originates from a man between 45 and 60 years old who received an inactivated influenza vaccine. The CDR3 region has the DNA TGTGCCAGCAGCCTAGACAAGAATCCCAATGAGCAGTTCTTC. It is translated as CASSLDKNPNEQFF.